This note documents a single TCR beta chain sequence. Its antigen is not known. The sample is drawn from a study of monozygotic twins with inflammatory bowel disease. Generation of cDNA took place in eight separate reactions per sample. A template switching step added UMIs, each with a 6-nucleotide sample barcode. TCRdb reprocessed the 5' RACE reads and keeps a single row for each CDR3 protein, giving no DNA. In total, the table holds just over 300,000 distinct CDR3 sequences. Study observations and caveats: Comparison of concordant versus discordant twins revealed no difference in repertoire similarity, possibly due to limited power. Fewer clonotypes were shared with others by IBD patients than by healthy twins, especially with disease activity.

Germline values: CDR1 SGHNT, CDR2 YYREEE (reference sequence). The CDR3 is 15 amino acids. The sequenced sample was blood. This chain uses TRBV5-4 with TRBJ2-7. The clonotype was recovered from a human donor with ulcerative colitis or Crohn's disease, or a healthy co-twin of an affected twin (not recorded which). CDR3 in amino acids: CASSLKQGNSYEQYF.